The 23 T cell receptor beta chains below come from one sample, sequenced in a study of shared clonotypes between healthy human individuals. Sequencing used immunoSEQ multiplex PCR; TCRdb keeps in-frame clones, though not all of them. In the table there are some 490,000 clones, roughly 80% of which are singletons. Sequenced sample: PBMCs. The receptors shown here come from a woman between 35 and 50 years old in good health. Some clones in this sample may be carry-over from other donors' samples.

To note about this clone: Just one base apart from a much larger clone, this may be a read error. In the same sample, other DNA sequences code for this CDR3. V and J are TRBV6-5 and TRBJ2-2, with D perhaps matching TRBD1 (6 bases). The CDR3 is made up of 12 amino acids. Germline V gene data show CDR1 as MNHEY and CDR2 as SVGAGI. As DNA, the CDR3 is TGTGCTAGCAGTCAGGGGCCCGGGGAGCTGTTTTTT. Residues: CASSQGPGELFF.

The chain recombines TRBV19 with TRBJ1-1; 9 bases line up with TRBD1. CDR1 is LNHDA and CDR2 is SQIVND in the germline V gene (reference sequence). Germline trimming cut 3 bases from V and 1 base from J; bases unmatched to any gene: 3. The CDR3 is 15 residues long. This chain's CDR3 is CASSMTGGPNTEAFF. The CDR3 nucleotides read TGTGCCAGTAGTATGACAGGGGGGCCGAACACTGAAGCTTTCTTT.

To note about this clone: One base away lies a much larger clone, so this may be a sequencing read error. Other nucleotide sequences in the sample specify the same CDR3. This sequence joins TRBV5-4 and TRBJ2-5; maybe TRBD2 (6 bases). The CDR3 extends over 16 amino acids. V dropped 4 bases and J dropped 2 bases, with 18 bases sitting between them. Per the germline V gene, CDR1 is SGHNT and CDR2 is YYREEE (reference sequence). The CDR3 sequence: CASSLDGGMGQETQYF. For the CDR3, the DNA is TGTGCCAGCAGCCTGGACGGCGGGATGGGGCAAGAGACCCAGTACTTC.

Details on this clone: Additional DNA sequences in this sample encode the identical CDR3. In DNA, the CDR3 is TGTGCCAGTAGTATAACTGGGGAGCTGTTTTTT. This codes for CASSITGELFF. This chain links TRBV19 with TRBJ2-2; unclear D gene. The V and J ends lost 2 bases and 8 bases respectively, with 3 bases between them. The CDR3 loop spans 11 amino acids. The germline V gene encodes CDR1 LNHDA and CDR2 SQIVND (reference sequence).

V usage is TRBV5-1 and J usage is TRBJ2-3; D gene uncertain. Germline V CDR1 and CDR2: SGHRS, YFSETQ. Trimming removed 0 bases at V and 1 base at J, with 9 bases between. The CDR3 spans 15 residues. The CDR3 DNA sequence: TGCGCCAGCAGCTTGGGTCAGATAGGCACAGATACGCAGTATTTT. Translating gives CASSLGQIGTDTQYF.

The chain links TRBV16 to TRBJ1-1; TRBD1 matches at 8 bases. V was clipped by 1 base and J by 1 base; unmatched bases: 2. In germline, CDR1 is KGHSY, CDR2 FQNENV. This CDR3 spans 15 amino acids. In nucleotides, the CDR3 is TGTGCCAGCAGCCAATGGACAGGGCGGAACACTGAAGCTTTCTTT. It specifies CASSQWTGRNTEAFF.

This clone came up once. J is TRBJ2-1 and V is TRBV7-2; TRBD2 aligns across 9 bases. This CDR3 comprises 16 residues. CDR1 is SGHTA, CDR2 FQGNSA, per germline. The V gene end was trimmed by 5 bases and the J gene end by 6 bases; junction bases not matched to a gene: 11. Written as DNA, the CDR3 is TGTGCCAGCAGCCTATGGATAGCGGGAGTGTTCAATGAGCAGTTCTTC. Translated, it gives CASSLWIAGVFNEQFF.

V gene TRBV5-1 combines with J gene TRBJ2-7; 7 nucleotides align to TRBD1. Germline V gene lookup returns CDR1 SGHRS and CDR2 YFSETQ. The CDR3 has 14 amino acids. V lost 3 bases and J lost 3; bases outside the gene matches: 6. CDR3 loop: CASSYGTEFYEQYF. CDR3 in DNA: TGCGCCAGCAGCTACGGGACAGAATTCTACGAGCAGTACTTC.

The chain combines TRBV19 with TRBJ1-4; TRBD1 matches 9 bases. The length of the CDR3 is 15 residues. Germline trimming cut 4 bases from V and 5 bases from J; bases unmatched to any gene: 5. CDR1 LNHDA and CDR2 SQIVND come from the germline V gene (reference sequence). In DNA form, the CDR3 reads TGTGCCAGTAGTAGTTACGGGACAGGGAATGAAAAACTGTTTTTT. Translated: CASSSYGTGNEKLFF.

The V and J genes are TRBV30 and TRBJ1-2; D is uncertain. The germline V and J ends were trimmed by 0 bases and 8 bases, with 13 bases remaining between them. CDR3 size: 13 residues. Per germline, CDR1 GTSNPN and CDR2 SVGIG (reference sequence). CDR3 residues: CAWSVRGALGYTF. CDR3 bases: TGTGCCTGGAGTGTACGGGGAGCCCTGGGCTACACCTTC.

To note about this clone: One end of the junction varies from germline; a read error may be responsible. The CDR3 region is CASTLAGTDTQYF. The CDR3 region has the DNA TGTGCCAGCACCTTGGCAGGCACAGATACGCAGTATTTT. The chain couples TRBV5-4 to TRBJ2-3; D unresolved. The CDR3 covers 13 residues. Germline CDR1 is SGHNT and CDR2 is YYREEE (reference sequence). Variable domain in full (rest from reference TRBV5-4 and TRBJ2-3): ETGVTQSPTHLIKTRGQQVTLRCSSQSGHNTVSWYQQALGQGPQFIFQYYREEENGRGNFPPRFSGLQFPNYSSELNVNALELDDSALYLCASTLAGTDTQYFGPGTRLTVL.

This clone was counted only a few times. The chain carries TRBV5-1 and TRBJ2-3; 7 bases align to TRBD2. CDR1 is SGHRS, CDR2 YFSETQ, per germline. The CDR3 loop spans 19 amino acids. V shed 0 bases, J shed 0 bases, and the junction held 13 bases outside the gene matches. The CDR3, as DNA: TGCGCCAGCAGCTTGGGAGGCGGGAGCGACCTCCTTAGCACAGATACGCAGTATTTT. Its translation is CASSLGGGSDLLSTDTQYF.

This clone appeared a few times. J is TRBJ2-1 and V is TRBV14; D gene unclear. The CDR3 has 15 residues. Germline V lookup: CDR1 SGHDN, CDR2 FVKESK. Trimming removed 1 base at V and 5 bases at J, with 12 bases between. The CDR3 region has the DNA TGTGCCAGCAGCCAAGTCCGGGTTCCTGACAATGAGCAGTTCTTC. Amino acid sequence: CASSQVRVPDNEQFF.

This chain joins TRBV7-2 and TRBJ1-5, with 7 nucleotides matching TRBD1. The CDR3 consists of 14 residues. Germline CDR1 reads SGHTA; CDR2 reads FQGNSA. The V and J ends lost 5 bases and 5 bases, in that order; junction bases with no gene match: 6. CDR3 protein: CASSPTGVDQPQHF. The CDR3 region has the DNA TGTGCCAGCAGCCCAACAGGGGTCGATCAGCCCCAGCATTTT. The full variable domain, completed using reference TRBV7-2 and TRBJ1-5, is GAGVSQSPSNKVTEKGKDVELRCDPISGHTALYWYRQSLGQGLEFLIYFQGNSAPDKSGLPSDRFSAERTGGSVSTLTIQRTQQEDSAVYLCASSPTGVDQPQHFGDGTRLSIL.

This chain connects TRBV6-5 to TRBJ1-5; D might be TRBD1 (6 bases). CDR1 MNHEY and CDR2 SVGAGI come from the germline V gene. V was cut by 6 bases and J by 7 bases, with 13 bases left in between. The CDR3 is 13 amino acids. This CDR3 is CASSRGGAQPQHF. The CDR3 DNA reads TGTGCCAGCAGCCGAGGGGGGGCCCAGCCCCAGCATTTT.

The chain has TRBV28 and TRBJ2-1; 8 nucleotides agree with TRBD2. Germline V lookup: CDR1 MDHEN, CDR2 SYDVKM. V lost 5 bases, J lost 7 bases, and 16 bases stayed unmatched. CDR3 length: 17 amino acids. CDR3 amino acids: CASSPLPGGLARNEQFF. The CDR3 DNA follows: TGTGCCAGCAGTCCCCTGCCGGGAGGACTAGCACGAAATGAGCAGTTCTTC.

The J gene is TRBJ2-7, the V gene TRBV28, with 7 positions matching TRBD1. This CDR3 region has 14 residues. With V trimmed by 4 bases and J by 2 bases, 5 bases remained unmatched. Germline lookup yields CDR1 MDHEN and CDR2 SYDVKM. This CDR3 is CASSSLTGPYEQYF. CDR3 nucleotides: TGTGCCAGCAGTTCCTTGACAGGGCCCTACGAGCAGTACTTC.

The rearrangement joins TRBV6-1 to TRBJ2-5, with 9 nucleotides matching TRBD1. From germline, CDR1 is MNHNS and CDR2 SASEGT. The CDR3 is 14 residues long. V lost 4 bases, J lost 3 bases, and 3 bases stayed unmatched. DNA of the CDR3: TGTGCCAGCAGTGGCCGGGACAGGGAAGAGACCCAGTACTTC. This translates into CASSGRDREETQYF.

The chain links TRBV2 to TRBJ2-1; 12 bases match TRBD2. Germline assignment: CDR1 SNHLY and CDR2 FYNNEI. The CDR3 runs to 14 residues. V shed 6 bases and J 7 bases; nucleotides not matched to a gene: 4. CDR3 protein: CASRRLAGVNEQFF. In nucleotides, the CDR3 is TGTGCCAGCAGGAGACTAGCGGGAGTTAATGAGCAGTTCTTC.

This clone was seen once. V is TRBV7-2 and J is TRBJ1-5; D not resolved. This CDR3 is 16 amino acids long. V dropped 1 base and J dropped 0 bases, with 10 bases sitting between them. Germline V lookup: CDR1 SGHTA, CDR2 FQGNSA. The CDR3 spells CASSLDATASNQPQHF. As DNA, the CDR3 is TGTGCCAGCAGCTTAGATGCGACCGCTAGCAATCAGCCCCAGCATTTT.

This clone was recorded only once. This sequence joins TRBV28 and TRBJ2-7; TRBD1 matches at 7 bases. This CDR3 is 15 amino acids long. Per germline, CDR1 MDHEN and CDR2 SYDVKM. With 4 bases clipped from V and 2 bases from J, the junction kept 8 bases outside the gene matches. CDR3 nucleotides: TGTGCCAGCAGTTCCATCAGGGGGTGGACCTACGAGCAGTACTTC. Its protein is CASSSIRGWTYEQYF.

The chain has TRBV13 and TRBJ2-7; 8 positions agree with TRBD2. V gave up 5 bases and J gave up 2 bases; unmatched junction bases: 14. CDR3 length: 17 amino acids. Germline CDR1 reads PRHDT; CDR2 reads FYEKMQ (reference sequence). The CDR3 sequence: CASSSGGVGLATYEQYF. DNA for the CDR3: TGTGCCAGCAGCAGTGGGGGAGTCGGACTAGCAACCTACGAGCAGTACTTC.

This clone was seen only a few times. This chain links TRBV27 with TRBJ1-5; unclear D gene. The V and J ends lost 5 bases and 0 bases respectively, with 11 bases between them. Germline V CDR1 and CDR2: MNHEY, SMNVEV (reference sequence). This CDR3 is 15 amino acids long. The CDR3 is CASSAYYDSNQPQHF. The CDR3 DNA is TGTGCCAGCAGTGCCTACTATGATAGCAATCAGCCCCAGCATTTT.